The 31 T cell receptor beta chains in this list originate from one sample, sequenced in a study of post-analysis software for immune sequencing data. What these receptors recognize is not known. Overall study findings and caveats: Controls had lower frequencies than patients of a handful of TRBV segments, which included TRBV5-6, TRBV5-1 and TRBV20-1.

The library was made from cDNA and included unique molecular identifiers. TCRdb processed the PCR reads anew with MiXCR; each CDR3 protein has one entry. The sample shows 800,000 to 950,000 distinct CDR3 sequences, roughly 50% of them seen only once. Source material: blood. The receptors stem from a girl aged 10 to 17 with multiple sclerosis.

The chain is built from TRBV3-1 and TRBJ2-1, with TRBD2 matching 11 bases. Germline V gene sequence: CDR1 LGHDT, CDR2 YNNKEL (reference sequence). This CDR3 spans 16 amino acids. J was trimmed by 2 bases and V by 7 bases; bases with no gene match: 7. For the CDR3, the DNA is TGTGCCAGCACCGTACTTAGCGGGGGGGCCTACAATGAGCAGTTCTTC. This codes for CASTVLSGGAYNEQFF.

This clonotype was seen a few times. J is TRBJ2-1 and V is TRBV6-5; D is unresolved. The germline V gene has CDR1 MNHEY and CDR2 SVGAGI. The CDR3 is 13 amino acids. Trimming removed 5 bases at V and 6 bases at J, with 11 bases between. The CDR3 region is CASSPRTGNEQFF. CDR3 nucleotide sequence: TGTGCCAGCAGTCCACGGACCGGCAATGAGCAGTTCTTC.

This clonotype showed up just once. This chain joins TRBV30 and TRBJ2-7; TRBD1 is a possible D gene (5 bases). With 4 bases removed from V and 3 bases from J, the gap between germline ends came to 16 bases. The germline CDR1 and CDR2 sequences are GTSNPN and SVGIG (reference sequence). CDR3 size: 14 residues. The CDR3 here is CAWKQGLAYYEQYF. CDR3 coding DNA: TGTGCCTGGAAGCAGGGTCTTGCTTACTACGAGCAGTACTTC.

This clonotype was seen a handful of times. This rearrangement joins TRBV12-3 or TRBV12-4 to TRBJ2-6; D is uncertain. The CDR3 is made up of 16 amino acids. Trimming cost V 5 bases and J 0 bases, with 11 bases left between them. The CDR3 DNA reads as TGTGCCAGCAGTGTCCGGGCCTTCTCTGGGGCCAACGTCCTGACTTTC. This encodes CASSVRAFSGANVLTF.

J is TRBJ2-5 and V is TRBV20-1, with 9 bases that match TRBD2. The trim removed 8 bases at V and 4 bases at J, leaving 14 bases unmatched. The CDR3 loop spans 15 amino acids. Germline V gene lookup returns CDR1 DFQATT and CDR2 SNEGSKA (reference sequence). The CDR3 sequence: CSPSRGGGALETQYF. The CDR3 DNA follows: TGCAGTCCCTCTAGGGGCGGGGGGGCTTTAGAGACCCAGTACTTC.

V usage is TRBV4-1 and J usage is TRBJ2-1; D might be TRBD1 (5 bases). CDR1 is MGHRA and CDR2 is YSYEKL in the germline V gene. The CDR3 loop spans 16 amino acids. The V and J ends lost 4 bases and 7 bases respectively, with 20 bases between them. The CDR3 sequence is CASSLTMGLGGNEQFF. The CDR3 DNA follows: TGCGCCAGCAGCCTGACGATGGGGCTAGGTGGGAATGAGCAGTTCTTC.

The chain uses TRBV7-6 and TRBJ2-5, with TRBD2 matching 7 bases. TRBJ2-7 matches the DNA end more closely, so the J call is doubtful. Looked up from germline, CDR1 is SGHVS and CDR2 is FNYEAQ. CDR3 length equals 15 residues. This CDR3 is CASSPTVAGEYEQYF. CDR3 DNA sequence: TGTGCCAGCAGCCCAACCGTGGCGGGAGAGTACGAGCAGTACTTC.

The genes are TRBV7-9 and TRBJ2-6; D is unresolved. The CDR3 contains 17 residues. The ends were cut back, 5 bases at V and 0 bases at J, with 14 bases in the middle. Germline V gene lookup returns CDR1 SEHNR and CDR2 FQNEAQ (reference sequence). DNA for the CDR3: TGTGCCAGCAGCCGAAGTGGGGTGGTCTCTGGGGCCAACGTCCTGACTTTC. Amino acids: CASSRSGVVSGANVLTF.

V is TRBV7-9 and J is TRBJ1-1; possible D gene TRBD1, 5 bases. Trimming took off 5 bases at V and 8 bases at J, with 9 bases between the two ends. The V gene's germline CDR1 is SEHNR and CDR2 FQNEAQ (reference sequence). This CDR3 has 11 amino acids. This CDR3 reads CASSLKGEAFF. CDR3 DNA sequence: TGTGCCAGCAGCCTTAAGGGGGAAGCTTTCTTT.

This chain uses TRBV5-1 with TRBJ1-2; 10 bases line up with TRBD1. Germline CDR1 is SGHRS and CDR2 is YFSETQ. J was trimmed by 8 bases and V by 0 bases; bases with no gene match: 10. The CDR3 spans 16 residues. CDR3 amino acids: CASSLGGQGQGYGYTF. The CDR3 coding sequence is TGCGCCAGCAGCTTGGGGGGACAGGGGCAAGGCTACGGCTACACCTTC.

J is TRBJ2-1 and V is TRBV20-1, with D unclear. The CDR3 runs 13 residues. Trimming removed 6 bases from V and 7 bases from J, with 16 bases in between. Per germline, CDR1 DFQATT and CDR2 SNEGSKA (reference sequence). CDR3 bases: TGCAGTGCCCCCCGGACCACCAGAAATGAGCAGTTCTTC. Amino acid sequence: CSAPRTTRNEQFF.

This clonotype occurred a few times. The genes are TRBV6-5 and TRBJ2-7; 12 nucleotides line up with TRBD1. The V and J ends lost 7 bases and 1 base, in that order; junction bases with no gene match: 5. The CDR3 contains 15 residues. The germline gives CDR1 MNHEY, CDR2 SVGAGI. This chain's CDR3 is CASKRDRGLSYEQYF. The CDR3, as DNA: TGTGCCAGCAAACGGGACAGGGGGCTTTCCTACGAGCAGTACTTC.

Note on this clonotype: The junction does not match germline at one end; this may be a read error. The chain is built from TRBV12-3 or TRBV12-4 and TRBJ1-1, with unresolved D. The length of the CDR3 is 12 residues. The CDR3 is CTSSPANTEAFF. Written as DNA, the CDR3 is TGTACCAGCAGTCCCGCGAACACTGAAGCTTTCTTT.

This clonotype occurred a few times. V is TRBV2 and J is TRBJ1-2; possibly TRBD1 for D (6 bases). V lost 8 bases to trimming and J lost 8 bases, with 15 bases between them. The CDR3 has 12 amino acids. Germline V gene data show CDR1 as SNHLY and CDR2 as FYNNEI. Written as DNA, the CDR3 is TGTGCCAGCCGAGCCCTAGGGGGAGGCTACACCTTC. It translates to CASRALGGGYTF.

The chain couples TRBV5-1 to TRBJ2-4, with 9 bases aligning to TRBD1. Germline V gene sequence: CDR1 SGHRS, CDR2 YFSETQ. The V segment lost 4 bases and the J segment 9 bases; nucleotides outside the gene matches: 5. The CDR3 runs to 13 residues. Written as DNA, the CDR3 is TGCGCCAGCAGCCCTTCGACAGGGGGCATTCAGTACTTC. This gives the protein CASSPSTGGIQYF.

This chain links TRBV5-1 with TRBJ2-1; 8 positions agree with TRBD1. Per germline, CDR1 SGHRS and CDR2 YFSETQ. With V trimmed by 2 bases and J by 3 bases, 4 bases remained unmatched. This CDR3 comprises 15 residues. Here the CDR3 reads CASSFGQGLYNEQFF. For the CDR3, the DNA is TGCGCCAGCAGCTTTGGACAGGGCCTCTACAATGAGCAGTTCTTC.

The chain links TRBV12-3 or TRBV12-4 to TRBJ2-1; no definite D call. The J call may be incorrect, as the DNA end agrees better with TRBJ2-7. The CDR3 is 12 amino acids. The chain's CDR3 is CASSLSYNEQYF. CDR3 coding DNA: TGTGCCAGCAGTTTAAGTTACAATGAGCAGTACTTC.

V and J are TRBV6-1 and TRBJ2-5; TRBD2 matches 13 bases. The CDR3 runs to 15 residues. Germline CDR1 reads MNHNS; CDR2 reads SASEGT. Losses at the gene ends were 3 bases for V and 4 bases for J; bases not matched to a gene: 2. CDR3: CASSEGLAGPETQYF. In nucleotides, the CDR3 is TGTGCCAGCAGTGAGGGACTAGCGGGACCAGAGACCCAGTACTTC.

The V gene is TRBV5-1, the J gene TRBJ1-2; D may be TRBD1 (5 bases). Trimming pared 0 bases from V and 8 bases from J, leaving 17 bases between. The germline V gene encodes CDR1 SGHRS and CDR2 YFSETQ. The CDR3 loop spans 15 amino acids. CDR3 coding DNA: TGCGCCAGCAGCTTGGCCGGGACTGATATTGGGGGCTACACCTTC. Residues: CASSLAGTDIGGYTF. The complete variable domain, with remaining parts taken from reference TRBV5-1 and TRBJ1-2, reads KAGVTQTPRYLIKTRGQQVTLSCSPISGHRSVSWYQQTPGQGLQFLFEYFSETQRNKGNFPGRFSGRQFSNSRSEMNVSTLELGDSALYLCASSLAGTDIGGYTFGSGTRLTVV.

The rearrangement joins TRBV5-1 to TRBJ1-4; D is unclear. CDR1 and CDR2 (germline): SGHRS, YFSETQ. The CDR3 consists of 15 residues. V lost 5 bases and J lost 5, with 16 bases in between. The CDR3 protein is CASSSIGRANEKLFF. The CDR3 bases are TGCGCCAGCAGTTCCATCGGCAGAGCGAATGAAAAACTGTTTTTT.

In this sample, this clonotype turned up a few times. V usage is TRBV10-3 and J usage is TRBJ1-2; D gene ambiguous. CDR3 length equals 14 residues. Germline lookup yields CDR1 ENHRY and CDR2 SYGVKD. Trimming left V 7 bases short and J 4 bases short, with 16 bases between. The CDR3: CAITSDRGSYGYTF. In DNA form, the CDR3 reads TGTGCCATCACTTCGGACCGGGGAAGCTATGGCTACACCTTC.

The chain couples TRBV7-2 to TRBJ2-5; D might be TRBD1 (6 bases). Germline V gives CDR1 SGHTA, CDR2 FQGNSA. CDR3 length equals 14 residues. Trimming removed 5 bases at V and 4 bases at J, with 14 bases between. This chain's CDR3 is CASSAWDTLETQYF. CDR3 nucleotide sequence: TGTGCCAGCAGCGCGTGGGACACCTTAGAGACCCAGTACTTC.

This CDR3 is CASTPAETGTDTQYF. DNA of the CDR3: TGTGCCAGTACCCCGGCCGAGACGGGCACAGATACGCAGTATTTT. The chain combines TRBV25-1 with TRBJ2-3; D remains ambiguous. With 9 bases removed from V and 1 base from J, the gap between germline ends came to 17 bases. The germline V gene encodes CDR1 MGHDK and CDR2 SYGVNS. This CDR3 has 15 amino acids.

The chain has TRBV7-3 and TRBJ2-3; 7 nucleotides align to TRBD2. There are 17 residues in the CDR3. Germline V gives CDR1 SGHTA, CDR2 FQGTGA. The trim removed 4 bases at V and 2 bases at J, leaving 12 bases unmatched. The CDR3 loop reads CASSSGLGGGYTDTQYF. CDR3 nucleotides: TGTGCCAGCAGCTCAGGGCTGGGGGGGGGTTACACAGATACGCAGTATTTT.

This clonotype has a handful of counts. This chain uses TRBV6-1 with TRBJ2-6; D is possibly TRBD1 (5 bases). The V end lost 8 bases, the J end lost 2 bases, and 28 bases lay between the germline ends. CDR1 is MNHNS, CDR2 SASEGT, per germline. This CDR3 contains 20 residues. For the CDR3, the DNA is TGTGCCAGCTGCCCCAGGGCGGCTCAGGCCCAGTCCCCTGGGGCCAACGTCCTGACTTTC. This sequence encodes CASCPRAAQAQSPGANVLTF.

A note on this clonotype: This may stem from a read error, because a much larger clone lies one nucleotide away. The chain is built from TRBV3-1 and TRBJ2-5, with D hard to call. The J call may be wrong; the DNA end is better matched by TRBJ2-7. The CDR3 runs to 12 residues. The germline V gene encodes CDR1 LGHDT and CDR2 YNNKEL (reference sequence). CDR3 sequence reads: CASSQDVYEQYF. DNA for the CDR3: TGTGCCAGCAGCCAAGATGTCTACGAGCAGTACTTC.

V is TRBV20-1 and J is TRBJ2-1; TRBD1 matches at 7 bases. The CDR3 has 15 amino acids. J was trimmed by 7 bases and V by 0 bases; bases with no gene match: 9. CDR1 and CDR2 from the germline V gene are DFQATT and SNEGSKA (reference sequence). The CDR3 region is CSARELTGDTNEQFF. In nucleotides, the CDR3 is TGCAGTGCTAGAGAGTTAACAGGGGACACGAATGAGCAGTTCTTC.

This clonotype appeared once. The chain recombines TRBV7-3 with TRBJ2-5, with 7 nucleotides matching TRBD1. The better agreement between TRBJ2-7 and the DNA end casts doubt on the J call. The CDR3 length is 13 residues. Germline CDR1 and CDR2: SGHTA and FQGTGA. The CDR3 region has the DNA TGTGCCAGCAGCGCCCTCGGGACAGACGAGCAGTACTTC. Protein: CASSALGTDEQYF.

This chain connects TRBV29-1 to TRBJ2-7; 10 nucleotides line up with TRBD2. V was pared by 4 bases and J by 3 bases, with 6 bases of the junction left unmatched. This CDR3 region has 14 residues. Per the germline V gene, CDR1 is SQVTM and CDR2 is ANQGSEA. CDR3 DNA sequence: TGCAGCGTTGGTAGTCTAGCGGGAGTCTACGAGCAGTACTTC. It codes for CSVGSLAGVYEQYF.

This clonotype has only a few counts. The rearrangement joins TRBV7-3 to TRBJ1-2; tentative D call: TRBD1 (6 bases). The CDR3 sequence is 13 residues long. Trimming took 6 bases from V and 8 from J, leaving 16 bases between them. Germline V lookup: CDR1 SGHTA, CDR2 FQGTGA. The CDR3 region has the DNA TGTGCCAGCAGAGGACAGTGGATAAGGGGCTACACCTTC. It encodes CASRGQWIRGYTF.

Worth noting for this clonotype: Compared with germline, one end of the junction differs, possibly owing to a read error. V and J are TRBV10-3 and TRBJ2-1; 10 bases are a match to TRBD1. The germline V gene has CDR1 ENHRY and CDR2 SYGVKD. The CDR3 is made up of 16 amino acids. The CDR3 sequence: CAISEPRDRGVNEQFF. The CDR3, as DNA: TGTGCCATCAGTGAGCCTCGGGACAGGGGAGTCAATGAGCAGTTCTTT.